These T cell receptor beta chains were read from a single sample in a study of cytomegalovirus exposure and HLA in healthy donors. Using immunoSEQ multiplex PCR, the repertoire was profiled, and TCRdb retains in-frame clones only, with some absent. The sample yields some 200,000 clones, about 88% seen once. Sequencing was performed on PBMCs. Source of these receptors: a girl under three years old in good health and CMV-seronegative. The CDR3 runs from the conserved cysteine through the conserved F or W. D genes are given only for firm matches.

TRBJ2-7	TRBD1	TRBV11-3	CASRSTTGSAYEQYF
TRBJ2-3	-	TRBV21-1	CASSKDRGYTDTQYF
TRBJ2-2	-	TRBV18	CASSPPGFWSGELFF
TRBJ1-4	-	TRBV10-3	CAISGSNEKLFF
TRBJ2-5	-	TRBV25-1	CASSELKGLRETQYF
TRBJ1-6	TRBD1	TRBV7-9	CASSPQTGENSPLHF
TRBJ2-1	TRBD1	TRBV27	CASGTGVAREQFF
TRBJ1-2	TRBD1	TRBV10-3	CAITEGQGSGYTF
TRBJ2-2	TRBD2	TRBV7-9	CTSQGLAGDNTGELFF
TRBJ2-7	TRBD1	TRBV5-4	CASSDPGQSSYEQYF
TRBJ1-5	TRBD1	TRBV4-1	CASRDRVFSNQPQHF
TRBJ1-1	TRBD1	TRBV5-1	CASSPGQGISEAFF
TRBJ2-3	TRBD1	TRBV27	CASSSDRPYTDTQYF
TRBJ1-5	-	TRBV5-1	CASSPGGGGARQPQHF
TRBJ2-1	TRBD2	TRBV5-1	CASSLGTSGSIDEQFF
TRBJ2-2	TRBD2	TRBV6-5	CASRETGGGNGELFF
TRBJ2-4	TRBD2	TRBV5-1	CASSGASGRNIQYF
TRBJ2-5	TRBD1	TRBV4-2	CASSQDRGQETQYF
TRBJ1-2	-	TRBV19	CASMLGSSIWSYTF
TRBJ2-5	TRBD1	TRBV9	CASSDGQGAKETQYF
TRBJ2-6	-	TRBV25-1	CASSEHSGANVLTF
TRBJ2-5	TRBD2	TRBV7-9	CASSLERASGGTQYF
TRBJ2-3	-	TRBV14	CASAGVQGPDTQYF
TRBJ2-7	-	TRBV15	CATSAESGYEQYF
TRBJ2-5	-	TRBV2	CASSSDLQETQYF